The sequence of this T cell receptor beta chain was determined in a study of T-cell memory formation after mild COVID-19. Overall study: Clusters of TCRs were largely donor specific.

This clonotype was observed a handful of times. Its antigen is unknown. cDNA libraries for TCR alpha and TCR beta, carrying sample barcodes and UMIs, came from 5'RACE with constant-segment primers. Using its own MiXCR run on the 5' RACE reads, TCRdb lists one record per CDR3 protein. The sample records about 400,000 distinct CDR3 sequences, 14% being singletons. General study points: Some clones that responded turned up in pre-infection memory, which suggests that cross-reactive memory joined in.

The CDR3 runs to 14 residues. Germline V gene data show CDR1 as SGHKS and CDR2 as YYEKEE (reference sequence). V gave up 1 base and J gave up 7 bases, with 11 bases separating them. Source material: PBMCs or a T cell subset sorted from them (not recorded which). This chain connects TRBV5-5 to TRBJ1-4, with a tentative D call TRBD1 (6 bases). The clonotype comes from a man aged 18-30 years who had mild COVID-19 (a few samples of this study predate the infection). Cell type and time point are not known. The CDR3 protein is CASSLTQGGEKLFF. The DNA of the CDR3 is TGTGCCAGCAGCTTGACACAGGGTGGTGAAAAACTGTTTTTT.